A selection of T cell receptor beta chains follows, all from one sample in a study of naive and memory T cell subsets. From the 5' RACE reads, TCRdb called clonotypes with MiXCR, one entry per CDR3 protein. The sample contains about 22,000 distinct CDR3 sequences, approximately 3.9% of which appear only once. These receptors were taken from a male donor in good health. Each CDR3 is given with its conserved first and last residue. The D gene is left open where the match is weak. Some rows mark clone size as missing; the rest say once, few, many or name a class of expanded clone.

d_call,clone_size,j_call,v_call,cdr3_aa,cdr3_nt
NA,many,TRBJ1-1,TRBV4-1,CASSQVASEAFF,TGCGCCAGCAGCCAAGTAGCTTCTGAAGCTTTCTTT
NA,many,TRBJ2-2,TRBV15,CATSRDQNGELFF,TGTGCCACCAGCAGAGATCAGAACGGGGAGCTGTTTTTT
TRBD1,many,TRBJ2-1,TRBV6-5,CASTSTSYGTEENNEQFF,TGTGCCAGCACCTCTACTTCTTACGGGACAGAGGAAAACAATGAGCAGTTCTTC
TRBD1,many,TRBJ2-1,TRBV19,CASSPDRGGYNEQFF,TGTGCCAGTAGTCCAGACAGGGGGGGCTACAATGAGCAGTTCTTC
NA,many,TRBJ2-7,TRBV20-1,CSARRTSAPYEQYF,TGCAGTGCTAGACGGACTTCGGCCCCTTACGAGCAGTACTTC
TRBD2,medium-sized,TRBJ2-3,TRBV10-1,CASSESVTSSDTQYF,TGCGCCAGCAGTGAGTCGGTGACTAGCTCAGATACGCAGTATTTT
NA,many,TRBJ1-4,TRBV7-9,CASSLSVANEKLFF,TGTGCCAGCAGCTTAAGTGTGGCTAATGAAAAACTGTTTTTT
TRBD2,many,TRBJ2-2,TRBV5-1,CASSLVSLAGLFTLNTGELFF,TGCGCCAGCAGCTTGGTATCCCTAGCGGGGCTTTTTACCCTCAACACCGGGGAGCTGTTTTTT
NA,many,TRBJ2-3,TRBV29-1,CSGETGTDTQYF,TGCAGCGGGGAGACAGGAACAGATACGCAGTATTTT
TRBD1,many,TRBJ1-1,TRBV29-1,CSVEDTGGVNTEAFF,TGCAGCGTTGAAGATACAGGGGGGGTGAACACTGAAGCTTTCTTT
TRBD2,many,TRBJ2-7,TRBV28,CASSSLRHQAGDEQYF,TGTGCCAGCAGTTCCCTCCGTCATCAAGCGGGAGACGAGCAGTACTTC
TRBD1,medium-sized,TRBJ2-1,TRBV11-2,CATTDRRLENEQFF,TGTGCCACCACGGACAGGAGGTTGGAGAATGAGCAGTTCTTC
TRBD2,medium-sized,TRBJ2-1,TRBV11-2,CASSTRSGTTSYNEQFF,TGTGCCAGCAGCACCCGATCCGGGACTACCTCCTACAATGAGCAGTTCTTC
TRBD1,many,TRBJ1-2,TRBV29-1,CSVLGTDRDRNYGYTF,TGCAGCGTTTTAGGGACCGACAGGGATAGAAACTATGGCTACACCTTC
TRBD1,many,TRBJ2-7,TRBV5-4,CASSLASGTGLYEQYF,TGTGCCAGCAGCTTGGCTTCTGGGACAGGTCTCTACGAGCAGTACTTC
TRBD2,many,TRBJ2-1,TRBV20-1,CSAPPAGPYNEQFF,TGCAGTGCTCCCCCAGCGGGACCATACAATGAGCAGTTCTTC
NA,medium-sized,TRBJ1-4,TRBV2,CASRATPATNEKLFF,TGTGCCAGCAGAGCGACCCCTGCAACTAATGAAAAACTGTTTTTT
NA,NA,TRBJ1-2,TRBV5-5,CASSLAPDQGVYGDTF,TGTGCCAGCAGCTTGGCTCCGGATCAAGGGGTCTATGGCGACACCTTC
NA,many,TRBJ1-3,TRBV5-1,CASSLSTSGNTIYF,TGCGCCAGCAGCCTCTCGACCTCTGGAAACACCATATATTTT
NA,few,TRBJ1-5,TRBV7-2,CASGVARNQPQHF,TGTGCCAGCGGGGTGGCCCGCAATCAGCCCCAGCATTTT
NA,few,TRBJ1-5,TRBV15,CATSRDRLSHSNQPQHF,TGTGCCACCAGCAGGGACAGACTTAGCCATAGCAATCAGCCCCAGCATTTT
NA,many,TRBJ2-3,TRBV11-1,CASSVRWRERTDTQYF,TGTGCCAGCAGCGTTCGCTGGAGGGAGCGCACAGATACGCAGTATTTT
NA,many,TRBJ2-7,TRBV28,CASSIRPGPPYEQYF,TGTGCCAGCAGTATCCGTCCCGGGCCCCCCTACGAGCAGTACTTC
NA,NA,TRBJ2-2,TRBV27,CASSTQTTNTGELFF,TGTGCCAGCAGCACACAAACCACGAACACCGGGGAGCTGTTTTTT
NA,many,TRBJ2-5,TRBV5-1,CASSLDFGRETQYF,TGCGCCAGCAGCTTGGATTTTGGTCGGGAGACCCAGTACTTC
NA,few,TRBJ1-5,TRBV4-1,CASSPEGGGGEPQHF,TGCGCCAGCAGCCCCGAGGGGGGCGGGGGGGAGCCCCAGCATTTT
NA,many,TRBJ2-7,TRBV2,CASSSRVAASYEQYF,TGTGCCAGCAGTTCGAGGGTCGCGGCCAGCTACGAGCAGTACTTC
NA,many,TRBJ2-7,TRBV28,CASSLPVRREQYF,TGTGCCAGCAGTTTACCCGTACGGAGGGAGCAGTACTTC
TRBD2,few,TRBJ2-5,TRBV14,CASSQPGLGGETQYF,TGTGCCAGCAGCCAGCCGGGACTAGGGGGGGAGACCCAGTACTTC
NA,many,TRBJ2-7,TRBV6-6,CASSFRAYEQYF,TGTGCCAGCAGTTTCAGGGCCTACGAGCAGTACTTC
NA,NA,TRBJ2-7,TRBV6-5,CASSPGPTGSYEQYF,TGTGCCAGCAGCCCAGGCCCGACAGGCTCCTACGAGCAGTACTTC
TRBD2,many,TRBJ2-1,TRBV28,CASSLTAGGLVYEQFF,TGTGCCAGCAGTCTGACCGCCGGGGGACTAGTTTATGAGCAGTTCTTC
NA,many,TRBJ1-6,TRBV28,CASIRGTGNSPLHF,TGTGCCAGCATTAGGGGTACGGGTAATTCACCCCTCCACTTT